Below, 20 T cell receptor beta chains from the same sample are listed, as sequenced in a study of identical twins. TCRdb itself ran the 5' RACE reads through MiXCR, one entry per CDR3 protein. The sample has 400,000 to 550,000 distinct CDR3 sequences, 24% seen once. These data also formed part of another study, on T cells expressing NK-cell markers.

Sequencing used CD4+ T cells sorted from blood. Receptor source: a young woman in good health.

V usage is TRBV20-1 and J usage is TRBJ2-3, with TRBD2 identical over 8 bases. J gave up 2 bases and V 0 bases, and 7 bases lay outside the gene matches. Germline values: CDR1 DFQATT, CDR2 SNEGSKA (reference sequence). The CDR3 loop spans 16 amino acids. The CDR3 loop is CSARDLTSGNTDTQYF. CDR3 DNA sequence: TGCAGTGCTAGAGATCTTACTAGCGGCAACACAGATACGCAGTATTTT.

This clonotype was counted a few times. V usage is TRBV7-9 and J usage is TRBJ2-7; D may be TRBD2 (7 bases). Trimming removed 5 bases from V and 3 bases from J, with 17 bases in between. Per the germline V gene, CDR1 is SEHNR and CDR2 is FQNEAQ (reference sequence). The CDR3 has 15 amino acids. The CDR3 DNA is TGTGCCAGCAGCGCCATCAGGGGAGGGATCTACGAGCAGTACTTC. This gives the protein CASSAIRGGIYEQYF.

The chain joins TRBV29-1 to TRBJ2-3; D gene uncertain. From germline, CDR1 is SQVTM and CDR2 ANQGSEA. CDR3 length: 10 residues. Trimming took off 6 bases at V and 9 bases at J, with 10 bases between the two ends. CDR3 sequence (DNA): TGCAGCGTACGACTTGGGACGCAGTATTTT. Its protein is CSVRLGTQYF.

The chain couples TRBV19 to TRBJ2-5; unclear D gene. Germline V gives CDR1 LNHDA, CDR2 SQIVND (reference sequence). The CDR3 consists of 14 residues. Deletions cut 5 bases from V and 0 bases from J, with 10 bases between. CDR3 sequence: CASSWSNYQETQYF. CDR3 DNA: TGTGCCAGTAGTTGGTCTAACTACCAAGAGACCCAGTACTTC.

DNA for the CDR3: TGTGCCAGCTCACCCGACAACCGCTCCTACAATGAGCAGTTCTTC. This encodes CASSPDNRSYNEQFF. V is TRBV18 and J is TRBJ2-1; no reliable D call. CDR3 length: 15 amino acids. Deletions cut 3 bases from V and 0 bases from J, with 9 bases between. The germline V gene has CDR1 KGHSH and CDR2 LQKENI.

Only a few counts were recorded for this clonotype. The chain joins TRBV11-3 to TRBJ1-1; D uncertain. Germline assignment: CDR1 SGHNT and CDR2 YENEEA. Trimming shortened V by 10 bases and J by 0 bases, and 12 bases separated the two germline ends. This CDR3 has 13 amino acids. CDR3 DNA: TGTGCCACCCGGCGGGCAGTGAACACTGAAGCTTTCTTT. The encoded protein is CATRRAVNTEAFF.

The rearrangement links TRBV7-8 to TRBJ2-1, with D perhaps TRBD1 (6 bases). The CDR3 spans 16 residues. Germline V lookup: CDR1 SGHVS, CDR2 FQNEAQ. Trimming stripped 4 bases from V and 0 bases from J, with 13 bases between. As DNA, the CDR3 is TGTGCCAGCAGCTCGCGCACAGGGAGCTCCTACAATGAGCAGTTCTTC. It yields the protein CASSSRTGSSYNEQFF.

The CDR3 DNA follows: TGTGCCAGCAACGACTGGAGGGCTAGTAAGGCGGATACGCAGTATTTT. Translation: CASNDWRASKADTQYF. The rearrangement links TRBV14 to TRBJ2-3; a possible D gene is TRBD2 (6 bases). CDR3 length: 16 amino acids. Germline V gene data show CDR1 as SGHDN and CDR2 as FVKESK. Trimming cost V 7 bases and J 6 bases, with 23 bases left between them.

A remark on this clonotype: The junction shows a germline mismatch at one end, possibly a read error. The rearrangement uses TRBV12-3 or TRBV12-4 and TRBJ2-3; a possible D gene is TRBD1 (7 bases). This CDR3 has 14 amino acids. DNA of the CDR3: TGTGCCAGCAGTCCGCGGGACAGCAAAGATACGCAGTATTTT. This sequence encodes CASSPRDSKDTQYF.

This clonotype was recorded at least ten times. V and J are TRBV7-9 and TRBJ2-3; no clear D. Trimming removed 6 bases from V and 0 bases from J, with 10 bases in between. The CDR3 contains 14 residues. CDR1 is SEHNR, CDR2 FQNEAQ, per germline (reference sequence). CDR3 sequence reads: CASSSRGSTDTQYF. The CDR3 DNA is TGTGCCAGCAGTTCGCGCGGAAGCACAGATACGCAGTATTTT.

In its sample, this clonotype was seen a few times. CDR3 DNA sequence: TGCAGCGTTGAAGATCGGGCTAGCGGGACCTACGAGCAGTACTTC. Amino acids: CSVEDRASGTYEQYF. This chain uses TRBV29-1 with TRBJ2-7; TRBD2 matches 9 bases. The CDR3 runs to 15 residues. CDR1 SQVTM and CDR2 ANQGSEA come from the germline V gene. The V segment lost 0 bases and the J segment 2 bases; nucleotides outside the gene matches: 5.

A few counts support this clonotype. The chain links TRBV19 to TRBJ1-6; possibly TRBD1 for D (5 bases). Trimming removed 7 bases at V and 8 bases at J, with 12 bases between. Per the germline V gene, CDR1 is LNHDA and CDR2 is SQIVND (reference sequence). The CDR3 sequence is 13 residues long. The CDR3: CASNTDRDSPLHF. DNA for the CDR3: TGTGCCAGTAATACCGACAGAGATTCACCCCTCCACTTT.

This clonotype was observed at least ten times. The chain uses TRBV6-5 and TRBJ2-3; D is ambiguous. V was clipped by 4 bases and J by 8 bases, with 16 bases between them. There are 14 residues in the CDR3. The V gene's germline CDR1 is MNHEY and CDR2 SVGAGI. This CDR3 reads CASSSFDAARTQYF. The CDR3 DNA reads TGTGCCAGCAGTTCTTTCGACGCTGCGCGTACGCAGTATTTT.

There are a few counts of this clonotype. In nucleotides, the CDR3 is TGCAGTGCTAGTGAGGGGGCGGGCGTGAACACTGAAGCTTTCTTT. As protein: CSASEGAGVNTEAFF. The chain links TRBV20-1 to TRBJ1-1; 7 nucleotides align to TRBD1. V lost 3 bases to trimming and J lost 0 bases; unmatched junction nucleotides: 7. This CDR3 contains 15 residues. CDR1 DFQATT and CDR2 SNEGSKA come from the germline V gene (reference sequence).

The sample holds a few counts of this clonotype. The V gene is TRBV29-1, the J gene TRBJ2-7, with D possibly being TRBD1 (6 bases). V lost 4 bases and J lost 2, with 9 bases in between. The germline gives CDR1 SQVTM, CDR2 ANQGSEA. This CDR3 region has 12 residues. DNA for the CDR3: TGCAGCGTTGCACAGGGACCCTACGAGCAGTACTTC. Protein sequence: CSVAQGPYEQYF.

V is TRBV20-1 and J is TRBJ1-4; 8 nucleotides match TRBD1. The CDR3 extends over 14 amino acids. Losses at the gene ends were 6 bases for V and 6 bases for J; bases not matched to a gene: 9. The V gene's germline CDR1 is DFQATT and CDR2 SNEGSKA (reference sequence). CDR3 in amino acids: CSARRGRGHEKLFF. For the CDR3, the DNA is TGCAGTGCCCGAAGGGGCAGGGGGCATGAAAAACTGTTTTTT.

J is TRBJ1-2 and V is TRBV5-1; D call uncertain. The CDR3 has 15 residues. CDR1 SGHRS and CDR2 YFSETQ come from the germline V gene. V was trimmed by 2 bases and J by 0 bases, leaving 11 bases between them. The CDR3 loop reads CASSFGRPTNYGYTF. The DNA for the CDR3 is TGCGCCAGCAGCTTCGGCAGGCCGACTAACTATGGCTACACCTTC.

J is TRBJ1-2 and V is TRBV29-1; 9 bases line up with TRBD1. The CDR3 loop spans 13 amino acids. V lost 7 bases to trimming and J lost 4 bases; unmatched junction nucleotides: 7. The germline V gene encodes CDR1 SQVTM and CDR2 ANQGSEA. CDR3 amino acids: CSAGTGSPYGYTF. The CDR3, as DNA: TGCAGCGCCGGGACAGGGAGCCCCTATGGCTACACCTTC.

The sample holds a few counts of this clonotype. V and J are TRBV29-1 and TRBJ2-7; D possibly uses TRBD1 or TRBD2 (5 bases each). Per germline, CDR1 SQVTM and CDR2 ANQGSEA. The CDR3 totals 12 residues. V shed 5 bases and J shed 7 bases, with 15 bases lying between them. CDR3 DNA sequence: TGCAGCGTTTCAAGGGGCCAGCGGGAGCAGTACTTC. It codes for CSVSRGQREQYF.

V and J are TRBV7-2 and TRBJ2-7; D remains unclear. V shed 4 bases and J shed 7 bases, with 14 bases lying between them. Germline assignment: CDR1 SGHTA and CDR2 FQGNSA. The CDR3 is 13 amino acids. The CDR3 loop reads CASSSRPESEQYF. CDR3 nucleotide sequence: TGTGCCAGCAGCTCACGACCGGAAAGTGAGCAGTACTTC.